This T cell receptor (beta chain) stems from a study of T cell responses to AZD1222 COVID-19 vaccine. Study-wide results and limits: The study reported that nearly half of spike-specific TCRs target unmutated variant regions.

The assay was immunoSEQ multiplex PCR, and TCRdb's table has in-frame clones only and misses some. This sample has 85,000 to 100,000 clones, with around 90% found just once. V shed 4 bases and J shed 1 base, with 7 bases lying between them. CDR1 SQVTM and CDR2 ANQGSEA come from the germline V gene. This CDR3 contains 12 residues. Second-dose intervals near 4 or 12 weeks were combined. On this clone: The antigen is not known.

This receptor was identified in an adult who received the AZD1222 COVID-19 vaccine. This chain connects TRBV29-1 to TRBJ1-1; no clear D gene. The sample in question was peripheral blood, obtained 28 days after the second AZD1222 dose. The CDR3 nucleotides read TGCAGCGTTGGTAGTTCGAACACTGAAGCTTTCTTT. Its protein product is CSVGSSNTEAFF.